This T cell receptor beta chain was profiled in a study of post-analysis software for immune sequencing data. Turning to the study itself: Disease courses included relapsing-remitting, secondary progressive and progressive-relapsing multiple sclerosis.

In the case of this clonotype: Antigen: not known.

The study's findings and limits: Multiple sclerosis patients showed significantly lower normalized Chao1 diversity than controls did. Strong same-batch co-clustering of samples appeared with F measure clustering.

Built from TCR beta cDNA, the libraries had unique molecular identifiers in them. TCRdb passed the PCR reads through MiXCR, listing each CDR3 protein once. The table includes 400,000 to 500,000 distinct CDR3 sequences, approximately 39% detected once. The sequenced sample was blood. This receptor was taken from a girl aged 2 to 9 with multiple sclerosis.

The CDR3 reads CASSAPGQGAGDTQYF. CDR3 DNA: TGTGCCAGCAGCGCGCCGGGACAGGGGGCAGGAGATACGCAGTATTTT. The chain carries TRBV9 and TRBJ2-3; TRBD1 matches at 12 bases. The CDR3 is made up of 16 amino acids. Germline CDR1 and CDR2: SGDLS and YYNGEE. V trimming: 3 bases; J trimming: 5 bases; junction bases outside the gene matches: 7.